This T cell receptor (beta chain) was recorded in a study of metastatic and nonmetastatic thyroid tumors. This clone was seen more than once but under ten times. TCRdb re-called clones from the PCR reads using MiXCR. The table lists 45,000 or so clones, less than 5% of them singletons. Every patient underwent thyroid surgery untreated. V was pared by 5 bases and J by 7 bases, with 8 bases of the junction left unmatched. The CDR3 has 14 residues. Germline V gene sequence: CDR1 DFQATT, CDR2 SNEGSKA (reference sequence). This receptor was obtained from a female donor with papillary thyroid cancer or a benign thyroid nodule (not recorded which). Some clones in this sample may be carry-over from other donors' samples. This chain joins TRBV20-1 and TRBJ2-3; 11 bases map to TRBD1. Sequencing used blood. Here the CDR3 DNA reads TGCAGTGCTTCATCCGGGACAGGGGGTAATACGCAGTATTTT. This gives the protein CSASSGTGGNTQYF.